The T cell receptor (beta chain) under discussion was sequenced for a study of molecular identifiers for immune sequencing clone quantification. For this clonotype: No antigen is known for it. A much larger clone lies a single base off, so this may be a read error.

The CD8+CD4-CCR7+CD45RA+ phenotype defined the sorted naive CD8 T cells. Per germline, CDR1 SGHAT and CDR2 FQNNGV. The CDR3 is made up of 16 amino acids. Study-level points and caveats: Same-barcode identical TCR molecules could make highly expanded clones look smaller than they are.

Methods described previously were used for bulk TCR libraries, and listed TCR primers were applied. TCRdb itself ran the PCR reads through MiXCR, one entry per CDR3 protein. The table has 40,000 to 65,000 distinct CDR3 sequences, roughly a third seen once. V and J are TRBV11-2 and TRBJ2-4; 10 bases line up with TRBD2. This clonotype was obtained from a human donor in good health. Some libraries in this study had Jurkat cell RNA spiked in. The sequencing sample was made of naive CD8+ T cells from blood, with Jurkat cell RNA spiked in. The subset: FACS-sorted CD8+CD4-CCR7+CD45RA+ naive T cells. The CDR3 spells CASSTLAGDAKNNQYF. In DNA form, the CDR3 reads TGTGCCAGCAGCACGCTAGCGGGAGATGCCAAAAACAATCAGTACTTC. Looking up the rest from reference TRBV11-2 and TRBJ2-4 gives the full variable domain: EAGVAQSPRYKIIEKRQSVAFWCNPISGHATLYWYQQILGQGPKLLIQFQNNGVVDDSQLPKDRFSAERLKGVDSTLKIQPAKLEDSAVYLCASSTLAGDAKNNQYFGAGTRLSVL.